Listed below are T cell receptor beta chains from one sample, sequenced in a study of blood T cell repertoires in COVID-19. The protocol was immunoSEQ multiplex PCR, while the TCRdb copy is restricted to in-frame clones and leaves out a portion. The sample lists around 330,000 clones; roughly 90% were seen once. The sequenced sample was peripheral blood. These receptor sequences come from a woman between 45 and 60 years old with active or convalescent COVID-19. The CDR3 runs from the conserved cysteine through the conserved F or W. Each record gives: D gene, V gene, clone size, J gene, CDR3 DNA, CDR3 protein. A D gene is named only where the DNA matches it firmly. Size is stated for part of the rows, as once, few or many counts, or as a class when the clone is expanded.

d_call: TRBD2
v_call: TRBV11-2
clone_size: NA
j_call: TRBJ2-3
cdr3_nt: TGTGCCAGCAGCTTAGCGGCGGGAGAGGTAGATACGCAGTATTTT
cdr3_aa: CASSLAAGEVDTQYF

d_call: TRBD1
v_call: TRBV4-1
clone_size: NA
j_call: TRBJ1-2
cdr3_nt: TGCGCCAGCAGCCCAAGACAGGGGGATAACTATGGCTACACCTTC
cdr3_aa: CASSPRQGDNYGYTF

d_call: NA
v_call: TRBV5-8
clone_size: few
j_call: TRBJ1-4
cdr3_nt: TGTGCCAGCAGCCCGACAGGTCGAAGGGAAAAACTGTTTTTT
cdr3_aa: CASSPTGRREKLFF

d_call: NA
v_call: TRBV27
clone_size: NA
j_call: TRBJ1-1
cdr3_nt: TGTGCCAGCAATAAAGATAACCGAGTGAACACTGAAGCTTTCTTT
cdr3_aa: CASNKDNRVNTEAFF

d_call: NA
v_call: TRBV6-2/TRBV6-3
clone_size: NA
j_call: TRBJ2-3
cdr3_nt: TGTGCCAGCAGCCGACTAGATACGCAGTATTTT
cdr3_aa: CASSRLDTQYF

d_call: NA
v_call: TRBV7-2
clone_size: few
j_call: TRBJ2-2
cdr3_nt: TGTGCCAGCAGCTTGGGCGACAGAAACACCGGGGAGCTGTTTTTT
cdr3_aa: CASSLGDRNTGELFF

d_call: TRBD2
v_call: TRBV3-1/TRBV3-2
clone_size: NA
j_call: TRBJ2-5
cdr3_nt: TGTGCCAGCAGCCAAGAAGGCGGGGGGGCCGAGACCCAGTACTTC
cdr3_aa: CASSQEGGGAETQYF

d_call: TRBD1
v_call: TRBV18
clone_size: NA
j_call: TRBJ1-3
cdr3_nt: TGTGCCAGCTCACCCCCGACAGGGGCTGGAAACACCATATATTTT
cdr3_aa: CASSPPTGAGNTIYF

d_call: TRBD1
v_call: TRBV6-2/TRBV6-3
clone_size: NA
j_call: TRBJ1-1
cdr3_nt: TGTGCCAGCAGTTACGGGGCCACAGGGGACTTGAACACTGAAGCTTTCTTT
cdr3_aa: CASSYGATGDLNTEAFF

d_call: NA
v_call: TRBV7-2
clone_size: once
j_call: TRBJ1-1
cdr3_nt: TGTGCCAGCAGCCGCCACAGGGTTTCATCTTTCGGGGAAGCTTTCTTT
cdr3_aa: CASSRHRVSSFGEAFF

d_call: TRBD1
v_call: TRBV5-1
clone_size: NA
j_call: TRBJ1-1
cdr3_nt: TGCGCCAGCAGCTTAGGACAGGGTATCTCAAACACTGAAGCTTTCTTT
cdr3_aa: CASSLGQGISNTEAFF

d_call: TRBD1
v_call: TRBV28
clone_size: NA
j_call: TRBJ1-5
cdr3_nt: TGTGCCAGCACCTCGGGAGACAGGGTTCAGCCCCAGCATTTT
cdr3_aa: CASTSGDRVQPQHF

d_call: NA
v_call: TRBV5-1
clone_size: NA
j_call: TRBJ1-2
cdr3_nt: TGCGCCAGCAGCTTGGGGGCGATCTATGGCTACACCTTC
cdr3_aa: CASSLGAIYGYTF

d_call: NA
v_call: TRBV30
clone_size: NA
j_call: TRBJ1-1
cdr3_nt: TGTGCCTGGAGTATGGGACTTGAAGCTTTCTTT
cdr3_aa: CAWSMGLEAFF

d_call: TRBD1
v_call: TRBV19
clone_size: NA
j_call: TRBJ2-7
cdr3_nt: TGTGCCAGTAAGGGACAGCCAAGCTCCTACGAGCAGTACTTC
cdr3_aa: CASKGQPSSYEQYF

d_call: NA
v_call: TRBV4-1
clone_size: NA
j_call: TRBJ1-5
cdr3_nt: TGCGCCAGCAGTCGACAGGGCAATCAGCCCCAGCATTTT
cdr3_aa: CASSRQGNQPQHF

d_call: TRBD1
v_call: TRBV7-8
clone_size: NA
j_call: TRBJ1-6
cdr3_nt: TGTGCCAGCAGCAAGGGACAGGGTTTAGGGTCACCCCTCCACTTT
cdr3_aa: CASSKGQGLGSPLHF

d_call: NA
v_call: TRBV28
clone_size: few
j_call: TRBJ1-2
cdr3_nt: TGTGCCAGCAGCTCGGACAGCGCAGGGTACTATGGCTACACCTTC
cdr3_aa: CASSSDSAGYYGYTF

d_call: NA
v_call: TRBV25-1
clone_size: NA
j_call: TRBJ1-5
cdr3_nt: TGTGCCAGCAGTGAGGGGGGGGGTTACCAGCCCCAGCATTTT
cdr3_aa: CASSEGGGYQPQHF

d_call: NA
v_call: TRBV7-3
clone_size: NA
j_call: TRBJ2-6
cdr3_nt: TGTGCCAGCAGCTTCACAGGCTCTGGGGCCAACGTCCTGACTTTC
cdr3_aa: CASSFTGSGANVLTF

d_call: TRBD1
v_call: TRBV19
clone_size: NA
j_call: TRBJ2-2
cdr3_nt: TGTGCCAGTATTGGGACAGGGTTTCTCGCGAACACCGGGGAGCTGTTTTTT
cdr3_aa: CASIGTGFLANTGELFF

d_call: TRBD1
v_call: TRBV7-8
clone_size: NA
j_call: TRBJ1-5
cdr3_nt: TGTGCCAGCAGCCCACAGCAGGGGGTAGGGGGTGTTGGCAATCAGCCCCAGCATTTT
cdr3_aa: CASSPQQGVGGVGNQPQHF

d_call: NA
v_call: TRBV7-2
clone_size: NA
j_call: TRBJ1-2
cdr3_nt: TGTGCCAGCAGCTTACAGGCTAGGGAGGGCTACACCTTC
cdr3_aa: CASSLQAREGYTF

d_call: NA
v_call: TRBV2
clone_size: few
j_call: TRBJ1-1
cdr3_nt: TGTGCCAGCAGTGTCGACTTGAACACTGAAGCTTTCTTT
cdr3_aa: CASSVDLNTEAFF

d_call: TRBD1
v_call: TRBV30
clone_size: NA
j_call: TRBJ1-1
cdr3_nt: TGTGCCTGGAGGTTGGGGACAGGGGGTGAAGCTTTCTTT
cdr3_aa: CAWRLGTGGEAFF

d_call: NA
v_call: TRBV19
clone_size: NA
j_call: TRBJ2-2
cdr3_nt: TGTGCCAGTACCCCGGGACAAACCACCGGGGAGCTGTTTTTT
cdr3_aa: CASTPGQTTGELFF

d_call: TRBD1
v_call: TRBV7-8
clone_size: NA
j_call: TRBJ1-5
cdr3_nt: TGTGCCAGCAGCTGGGACAGGGGGGAAATCAATCAGCCCCAGCATTTT
cdr3_aa: CASSWDRGEINQPQHF

d_call: TRBD1
v_call: TRBV5-4
clone_size: NA
j_call: TRBJ1-1
cdr3_nt: TGTGCCAGCAGCGGAAGACAGGGGGCGAACACTGAAGCTTTCTTT
cdr3_aa: CASSGRQGANTEAFF

d_call: TRBD1
v_call: TRBV5-4
clone_size: NA
j_call: TRBJ1-2
cdr3_nt: TGTGCCAGTAACCGTCCGGGACAGGGGGCGGTTGGCTACACCTTC
cdr3_aa: CASNRPGQGAVGYTF

d_call: NA
v_call: TRBV18
clone_size: NA
j_call: TRBJ2-5
cdr3_nt: TGTGCCAGCTCACCACAGCAGGGCGTGCAAGAGACCCAGTACTTC
cdr3_aa: CASSPQQGVQETQYF

d_call: NA
v_call: TRBV27
clone_size: NA
j_call: TRBJ1-2
cdr3_nt: TGTGCCAGCAGTCCGACGGGGTTGTGGTACTATGGCTACACCTTC
cdr3_aa: CASSPTGLWYYGYTF

d_call: NA
v_call: TRBV4-3
clone_size: few
j_call: TRBJ1-1
cdr3_nt: TGCGCCAGCAGCCAAGACGCAGGAGGGACTGAAGCTTTCTTT
cdr3_aa: CASSQDAGGTEAFF

d_call: NA
v_call: TRBV19
clone_size: NA
j_call: TRBJ1-6
cdr3_nt: TGTGCCAGTAGTCCGCCAGCAGGGGTCAATTCACCCCTCCACTTT
cdr3_aa: CASSPPAGVNSPLHF

d_call: NA
v_call: TRBV2
clone_size: few
j_call: TRBJ2-6
cdr3_nt: TGTGCCAGCAGTGAGATAGAGGGGGCCAACGTCCTGACTTTC
cdr3_aa: CASSEIEGANVLTF